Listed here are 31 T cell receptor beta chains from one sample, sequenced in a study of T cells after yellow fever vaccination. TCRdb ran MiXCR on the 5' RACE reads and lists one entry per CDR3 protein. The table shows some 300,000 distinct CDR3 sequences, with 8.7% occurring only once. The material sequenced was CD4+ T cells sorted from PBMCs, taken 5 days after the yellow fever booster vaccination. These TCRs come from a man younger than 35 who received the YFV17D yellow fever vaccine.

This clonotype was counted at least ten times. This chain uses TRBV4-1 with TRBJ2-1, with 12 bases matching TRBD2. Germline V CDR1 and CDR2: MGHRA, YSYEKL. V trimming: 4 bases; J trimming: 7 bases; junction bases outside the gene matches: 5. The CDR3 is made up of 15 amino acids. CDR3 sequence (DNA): TGCGCCAGCAGCCGACCTAGCGGGGGGGCAAATGAGCAGTTCTTC. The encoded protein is CASSRPSGGANEQFF.

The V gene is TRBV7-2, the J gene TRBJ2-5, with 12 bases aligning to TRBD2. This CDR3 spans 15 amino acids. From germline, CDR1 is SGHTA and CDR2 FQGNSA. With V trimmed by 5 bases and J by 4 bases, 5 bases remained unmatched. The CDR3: CASSPSGGEGETQYF. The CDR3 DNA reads TGTGCCAGCAGCCCTAGCGGGGGGGAAGGAGAGACCCAGTACTTC.

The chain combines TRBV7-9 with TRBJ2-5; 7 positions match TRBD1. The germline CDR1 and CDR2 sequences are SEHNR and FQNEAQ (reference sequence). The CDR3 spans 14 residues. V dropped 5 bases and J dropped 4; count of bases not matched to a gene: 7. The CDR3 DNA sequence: TGTGCCAGCAGCACACAGGGGATCCGAGAGACCCAGTACTTC. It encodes CASSTQGIRETQYF.

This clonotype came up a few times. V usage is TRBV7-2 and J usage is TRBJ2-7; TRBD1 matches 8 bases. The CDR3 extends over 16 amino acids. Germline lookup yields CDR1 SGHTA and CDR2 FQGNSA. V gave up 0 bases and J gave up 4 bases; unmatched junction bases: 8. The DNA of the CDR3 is TGTGCCAGCAGCTTAGCGCTGGCAGGGGGCGGGTACGAGCAGTACGTC. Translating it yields CASSLALAGGGYEQYV.

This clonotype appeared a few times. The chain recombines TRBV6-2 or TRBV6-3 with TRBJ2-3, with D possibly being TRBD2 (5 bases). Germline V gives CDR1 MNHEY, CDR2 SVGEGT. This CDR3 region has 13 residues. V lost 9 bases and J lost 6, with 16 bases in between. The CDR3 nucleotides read TGTGCCAGGACCCACGCGGGTACCGATACGCAGTATTTT. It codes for CARTHAGTDTQYF.

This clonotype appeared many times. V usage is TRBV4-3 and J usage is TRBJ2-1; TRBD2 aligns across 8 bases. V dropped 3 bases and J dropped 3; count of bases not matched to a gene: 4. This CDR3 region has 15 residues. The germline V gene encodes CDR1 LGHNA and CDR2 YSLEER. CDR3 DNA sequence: TGCGCCAGCAGCCAGAGCGGGGGTTTCTACAATGAGCAGTTCTTC. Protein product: CASSQSGGFYNEQFF.

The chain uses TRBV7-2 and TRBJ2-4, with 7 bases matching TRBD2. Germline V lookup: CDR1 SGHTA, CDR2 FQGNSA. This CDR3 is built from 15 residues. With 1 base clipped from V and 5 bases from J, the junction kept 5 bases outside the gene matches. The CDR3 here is CASSLVRTRENIQYF. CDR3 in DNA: TGTGCCAGCAGCTTAGTTCGGACTAGAGAAAACATTCAGTACTTC.

The CDR3 sequence is CASTLGGGYGYTF. The CDR3 coding sequence is TGTGCCAGCACCCTAGGAGGGGGCTATGGCTACACCTTC. The chain carries TRBV12-3 or TRBV12-4 and TRBJ1-2, with a tentative D call TRBD1 (6 bases). With 7 bases removed from V and 4 bases from J, the gap between germline ends came to 13 bases. The CDR3 length is 13 residues.

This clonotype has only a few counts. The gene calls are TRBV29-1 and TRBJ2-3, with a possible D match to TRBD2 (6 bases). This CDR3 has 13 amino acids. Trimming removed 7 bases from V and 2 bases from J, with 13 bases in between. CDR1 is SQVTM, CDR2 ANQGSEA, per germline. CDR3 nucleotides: TGCAGCGCCCATGGGAGGTTCACAGATACGCAGTATTTT. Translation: CSAHGRFTDTQYF.

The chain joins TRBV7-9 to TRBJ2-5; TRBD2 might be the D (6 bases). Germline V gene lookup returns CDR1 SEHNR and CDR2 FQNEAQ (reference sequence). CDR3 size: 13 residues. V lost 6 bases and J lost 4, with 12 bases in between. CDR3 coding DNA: TGTGCCAGCAGAGACCACGGGGGAGAGACCCAGTACTTC. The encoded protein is CASRDHGGETQYF.

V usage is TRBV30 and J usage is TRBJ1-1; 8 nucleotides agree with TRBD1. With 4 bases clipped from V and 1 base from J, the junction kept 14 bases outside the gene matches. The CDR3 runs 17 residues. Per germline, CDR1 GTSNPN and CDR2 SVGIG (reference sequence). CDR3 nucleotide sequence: TGTGCCTGGACGGGGATGACAGGGGTAAAAGAGAACACTGAAGCTTTCTTT. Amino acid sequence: CAWTGMTGVKENTEAFF.

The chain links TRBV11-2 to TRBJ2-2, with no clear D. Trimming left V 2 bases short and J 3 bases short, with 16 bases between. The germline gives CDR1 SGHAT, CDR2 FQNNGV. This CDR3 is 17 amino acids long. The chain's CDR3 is CASSLWLPRRDTGELFF. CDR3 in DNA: TGTGCCAGCAGCTTATGGTTGCCCCGTCGGGACACCGGGGAGCTGTTTTTT.

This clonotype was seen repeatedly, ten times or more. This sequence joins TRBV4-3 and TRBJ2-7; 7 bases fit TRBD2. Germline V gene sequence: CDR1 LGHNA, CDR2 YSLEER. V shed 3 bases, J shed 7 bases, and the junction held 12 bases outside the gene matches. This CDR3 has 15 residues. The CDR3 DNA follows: TGCGCCAGCAGCCAGGACACTAGCGCGGTGGGGGAGCAGTACGTC. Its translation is CASSQDTSAVGEQYV.

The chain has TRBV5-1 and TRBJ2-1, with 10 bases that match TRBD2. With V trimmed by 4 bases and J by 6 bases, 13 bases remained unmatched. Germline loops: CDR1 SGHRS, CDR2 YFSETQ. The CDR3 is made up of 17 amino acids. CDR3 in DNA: TGCGCCAGCAGCCTTGAACTTCTAGCGGGGGAGGGCAATGAGCAGTTCTTC. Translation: CASSLELLAGEGNEQFF.

The CDR3 coding sequence is TGTGCCAGCAGTTTATCGATTGGGGGCTACGAGCAGTACTTC. This gives the protein CASSLSIGGYEQYF. This sequence joins TRBV27 and TRBJ2-7; D tentatively fits TRBD1 or TRBD2 (5 bases each). V was clipped by 0 bases and J by 3 bases, with 9 bases between them. The germline gives CDR1 MNHEY, CDR2 SMNVEV (reference sequence). The CDR3 length is 14 residues.

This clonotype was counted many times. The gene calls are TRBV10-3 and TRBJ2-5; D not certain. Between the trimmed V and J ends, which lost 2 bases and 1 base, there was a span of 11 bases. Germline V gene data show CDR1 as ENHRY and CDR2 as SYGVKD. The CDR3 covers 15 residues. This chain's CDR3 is CAISEGQPSQETQYF. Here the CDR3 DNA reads TGTGCCATCAGTGAGGGTCAACCAAGCCAAGAGACCCAGTACTTC.

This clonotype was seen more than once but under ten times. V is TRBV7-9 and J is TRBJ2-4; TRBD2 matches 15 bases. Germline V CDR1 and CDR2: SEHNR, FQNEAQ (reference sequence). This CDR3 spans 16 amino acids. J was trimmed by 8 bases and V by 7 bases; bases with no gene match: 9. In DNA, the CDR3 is TGTGCCAGCAACAGACGGACTAGCGGGGGGGCGGACATTCAGTACTTC. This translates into CASNRRTSGGADIQYF.

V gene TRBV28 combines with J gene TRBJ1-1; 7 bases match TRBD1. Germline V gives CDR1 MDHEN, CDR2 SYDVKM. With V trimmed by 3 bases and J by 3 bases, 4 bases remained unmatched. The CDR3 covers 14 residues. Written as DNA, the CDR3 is TGTGCCAGCAGTTTTCCAGGACAGGACACTGAAGCTTTCTTT. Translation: CASSFPGQDTEAFF.

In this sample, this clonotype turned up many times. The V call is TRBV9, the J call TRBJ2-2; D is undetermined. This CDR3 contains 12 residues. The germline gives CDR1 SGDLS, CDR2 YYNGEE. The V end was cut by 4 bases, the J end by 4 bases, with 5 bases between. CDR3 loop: CASSKFTGELFF. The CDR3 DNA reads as TGTGCCAGCAGCAAATTCACCGGGGAGCTGTTTTTT.

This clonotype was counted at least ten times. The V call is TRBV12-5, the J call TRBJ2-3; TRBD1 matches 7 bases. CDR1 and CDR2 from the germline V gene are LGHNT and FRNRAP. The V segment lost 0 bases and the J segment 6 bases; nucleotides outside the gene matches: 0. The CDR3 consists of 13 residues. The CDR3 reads CASGLVDRDTQYF. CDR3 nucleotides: TGTGCTAGTGGTTTGGTGGACAGGGATACGCAGTATTTT.

The CDR3 protein is CASSLVTGRGNSPLHF. CDR3 DNA: TGCGCCAGCAGCTTGGTGACAGGGCGAGGCAATTCACCCCTCCACTTT. The J gene is TRBJ1-6, the V gene TRBV5-1; 7 bases align to TRBD1. The germline V gene has CDR1 SGHRS and CDR2 YFSETQ. The CDR3 is 16 amino acids. The trim removed 0 bases at V and 7 bases at J, leaving 7 bases unmatched.

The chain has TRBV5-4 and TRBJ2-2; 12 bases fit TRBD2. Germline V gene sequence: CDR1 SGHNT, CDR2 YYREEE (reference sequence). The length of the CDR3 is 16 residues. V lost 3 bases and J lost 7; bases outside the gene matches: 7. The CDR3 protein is CASSSGLAGSRGELFF. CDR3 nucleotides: TGTGCCAGCAGCTCCGGACTAGCGGGGTCCCGCGGGGAGCTGTTTTTT.

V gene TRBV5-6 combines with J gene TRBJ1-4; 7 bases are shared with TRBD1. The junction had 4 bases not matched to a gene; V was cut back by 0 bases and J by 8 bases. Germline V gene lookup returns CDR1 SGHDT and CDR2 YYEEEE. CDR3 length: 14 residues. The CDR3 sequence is CASSLEQGNEKLFF. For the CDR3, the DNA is TGTGCCAGCAGCTTGGAACAGGGGAACGAAAAACTGTTTTTT.

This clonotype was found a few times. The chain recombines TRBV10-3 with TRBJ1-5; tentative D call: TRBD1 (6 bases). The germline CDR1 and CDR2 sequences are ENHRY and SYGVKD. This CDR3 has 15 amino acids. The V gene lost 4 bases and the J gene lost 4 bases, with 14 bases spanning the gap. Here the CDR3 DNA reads TGTGCCATCAGTGTGCGGCAGGGGAGGAATCAGCCCCAGCATTTT. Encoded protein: CAISVRQGRNQPQHF.

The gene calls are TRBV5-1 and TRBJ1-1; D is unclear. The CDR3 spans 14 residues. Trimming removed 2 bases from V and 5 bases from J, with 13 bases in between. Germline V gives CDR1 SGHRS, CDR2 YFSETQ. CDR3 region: CASSLLGEWTEAFF. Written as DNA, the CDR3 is TGCGCCAGCAGCTTATTAGGAGAATGGACTGAAGCTTTCTTT.

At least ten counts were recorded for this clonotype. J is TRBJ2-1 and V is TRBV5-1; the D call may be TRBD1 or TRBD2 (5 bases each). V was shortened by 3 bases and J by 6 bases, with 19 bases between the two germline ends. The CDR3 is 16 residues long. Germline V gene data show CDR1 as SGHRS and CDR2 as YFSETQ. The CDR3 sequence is CASSSYGTESGNEQFF. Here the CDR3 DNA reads TGCGCCAGCAGCTCCTACGGGACGGAGAGTGGCAATGAGCAGTTCTTC.

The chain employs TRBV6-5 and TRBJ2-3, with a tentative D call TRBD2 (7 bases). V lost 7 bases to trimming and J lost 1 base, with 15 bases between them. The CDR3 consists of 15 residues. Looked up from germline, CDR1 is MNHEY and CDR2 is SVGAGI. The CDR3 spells CASNVAGARTDTQYF. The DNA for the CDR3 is TGTGCCAGCAATGTTGCGGGGGCCCGCACAGATACGCAGTATTTT.

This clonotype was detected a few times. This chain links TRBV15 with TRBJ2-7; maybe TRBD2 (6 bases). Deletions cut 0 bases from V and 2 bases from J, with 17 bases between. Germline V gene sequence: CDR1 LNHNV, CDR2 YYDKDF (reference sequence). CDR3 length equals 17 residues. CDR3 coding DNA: TGTGCCACCAGCAGAGAGTCCGGGGCGGGGACCACCTACGAGCAGTACTTC. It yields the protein CATSRESGAGTTYEQYF.

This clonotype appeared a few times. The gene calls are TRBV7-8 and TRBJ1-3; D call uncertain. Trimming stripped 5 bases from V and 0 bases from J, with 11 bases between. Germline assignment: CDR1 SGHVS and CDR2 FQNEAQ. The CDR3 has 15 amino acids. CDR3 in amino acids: CASSTRAYSGNTIYF. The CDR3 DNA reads TGTGCCAGCAGCACCCGGGCCTACTCTGGAAACACCATATATTTT.

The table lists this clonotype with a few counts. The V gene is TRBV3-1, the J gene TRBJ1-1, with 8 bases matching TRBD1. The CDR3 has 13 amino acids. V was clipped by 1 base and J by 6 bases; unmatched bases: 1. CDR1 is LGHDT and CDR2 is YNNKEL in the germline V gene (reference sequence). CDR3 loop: CASSQGDRPEAFF. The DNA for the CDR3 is TGTGCCAGCAGCCAAGGGGACAGGCCTGAAGCTTTCTTT. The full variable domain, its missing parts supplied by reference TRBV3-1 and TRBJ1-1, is DTAVSQTPKYLVTQMGNDKSIKCEQNLGHDTMYWYKQDSKKFLKIMFSYNNKELIINETVPNRFSPKSPDKAHLNLHINSLELGDSAVYFCASSQGDRPEAFFGQGTRLTVV.

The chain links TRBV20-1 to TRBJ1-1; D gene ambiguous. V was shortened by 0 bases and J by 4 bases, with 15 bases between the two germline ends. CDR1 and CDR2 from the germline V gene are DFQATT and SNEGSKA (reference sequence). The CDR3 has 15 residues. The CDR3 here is CSAREARGGSTEAFF. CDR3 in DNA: TGCAGTGCTAGAGAGGCCCGGGGAGGTAGCACTGAAGCTTTCTTT.